This T cell receptor beta chain was recorded in a study of early T cells in non-severe SARS-CoV-2 infection. This clonotype was counted at least ten times. Unique molecular identifiers were affixed to single, distinct cDNA molecules. TCRdb itself ran the 5' RACE reads through MiXCR, one entry per CDR3 protein. The sample shows about 61,000 distinct CDR3 sequences, more than 10% of them seen only once. This sequence was found in an adult who was a healthcare worker with PCR-confirmed SARS-CoV-2 infection or an uninfected control (not recorded which). The donor label of this sample is uncertain. Sequencing was performed on whole blood, taken at baseline.

The CDR3 bases are TGCAGCGTTGTTTCCCGACAGGGATCCTCTGGAAACACCATATATTTT. The encoded protein is CSVVSRQGSSGNTIYF. V gene TRBV29-1 combines with J gene TRBJ1-3; 7 bases match TRBD1. The CDR3 has 16 residues. CDR1 is SQVTM and CDR2 is ANQGSEA in the germline V gene. Germline trimming cut 4 bases from V and 0 bases from J; bases unmatched to any gene: 9. Supplemented by reference TRBV29-1 and TRBJ1-3, the full variable domain reads SAVISQKPSRDICQRGTSLTIQCQVDSQVTMMFWYRQQPGQSLTLIATANQGSEATYESGFVIDKFPISRPNLTFSTLTVSNMSPEDSSIYLCSVVSRQGSSGNTIYFGEGSWLTVV.